These 7 T cell receptor beta chains were all obtained from the same sample, sequenced in a study of beta chain features in type 1 diabetes. Points from the study as a whole: People with Type 1 diabetes carried modestly yet significantly shorter TCRB CDR3s in all four CD4+ subsets.

Reverse transcribing all isolated RNA meant expressed TCRB transcripts were sequenced. Repertoires were generated with immunoSEQ multiplex PCR, while TCRdb's copy carries only in-frame clones and drops some. The sample has almost 350,000 clones; 9.3% are singletons. Their specific antigens are unknown. The specimen was central memory CD4+ T cells from blood. Every receptor here comes from a man aged 25 to 40 with type 1 diabetes.

This clone has a handful of counts. This chain joins TRBV18 and TRBJ2-5; D is tentatively TRBD1 or TRBD2 (5 bases each). V was cut by 6 bases and J by 5 bases, with 19 bases left in between. This CDR3 region has 15 residues. In germline, CDR1 is KGHSH, CDR2 LQKENI. The CDR3 DNA follows: TGTGCCAGCTCGACCAAGGGACCCCCCGAGGAGACCCAGTACTTC. It translates to CASSTKGPPEETQYF.

There are a few counts of this clone. Sequence at one end of the junction differs from germline and may be a read error. The rearrangement links TRBV5-6 to TRBJ2-1, with TRBD2 matching 8 bases. CDR3 length: 14 residues. The germline CDR1 and CDR2 sequences are SGHDT and YYEEEE. In nucleotides, the CDR3 is TGTGCCAGCAGCTTGCGGGGGGGCTACGATGAGCAGTTCTTC. This translates into CASSLRGGYDEQFF.

The chain couples TRBV6-5 to TRBJ1-2; D is unresolved. V lost 0 bases and J 7 bases, leaving 12 bases between the germline ends. Germline V gene lookup returns CDR1 MNHEY and CDR2 SVGAGI. This CDR3 has 14 residues. CDR3 sequence reads: CASSYSLALGGYTF. The CDR3 DNA reads TGTGCCAGCAGTTACTCCCTAGCGCTGGGTGGCTACACCTTC.

This clone has only a few counts. This chain links TRBV18 with TRBJ2-3; D not certain. V lost 4 bases and J lost 4, with 12 bases in between. The CDR3 loop spans 14 amino acids. Germline V gives CDR1 KGHSH, CDR2 LQKENI. CDR3 region: CASSRRQNPDTQYF. In nucleotides, the CDR3 is TGTGCCAGCTCACGCCGCCAGAACCCAGATACGCAGTATTTT. The full variable domain, rest sourced from reference TRBV18 and TRBJ2-3, is NAGVMQNPRHLVRRRGQEARLRCSPMKGHSHVYWYRQLPEEGLKFMVYLQKENIIDESGMPKERFSAEFPKEGPSILRIQQVVRGDSAAYFCASSRRQNPDTQYFGPGTRLTVL.

V gene TRBV7-9 combines with J gene TRBJ2-3; D is uncertain. V lost 3 bases, J lost 6 bases, and 13 bases lay in between. This CDR3 contains 14 residues. Germline CDR1 and CDR2: SEHNR and FQNEAQ (reference sequence). CDR3 protein: CASSFSGTIDTQYF. Written as DNA, the CDR3 is TGTGCCAGCAGCTTTTCTGGAACCATCGATACGCAGTATTTT.

V is TRBV10-3 and J is TRBJ2-1; TRBD2 agrees at 8 bases. This CDR3 spans 14 amino acids. The ends lost 10 bases at V and 3 bases at J; junction bases unmatched: 8. Germline-derived CDR1 and CDR2 are ENHRY and SYGVKD. The CDR3 sequence: CASAKGLVYNEQFF. CDR3 nucleotide sequence: TGTGCCAGCGCGAAGGGACTAGTCTACAATGAGCAGTTCTTC.

This clone was counted between two and nine times. The sample contains more than one DNA sequence encoding this CDR3. V usage is TRBV27 and J usage is TRBJ1-5; D may be TRBD1 (6 bases). Germline assignment: CDR1 MNHEY and CDR2 SMNVEV (reference sequence). The V end lost 4 bases, the J end lost 0 bases, and 10 bases lay between the germline ends. There are 15 residues in the CDR3. The DNA for the CDR3 is TGTGCCAGCAGTTCCGGGACACTTAGCAATCAGCCCCAGCATTTT. Amino acids: CASSSGTLSNQPQHF.